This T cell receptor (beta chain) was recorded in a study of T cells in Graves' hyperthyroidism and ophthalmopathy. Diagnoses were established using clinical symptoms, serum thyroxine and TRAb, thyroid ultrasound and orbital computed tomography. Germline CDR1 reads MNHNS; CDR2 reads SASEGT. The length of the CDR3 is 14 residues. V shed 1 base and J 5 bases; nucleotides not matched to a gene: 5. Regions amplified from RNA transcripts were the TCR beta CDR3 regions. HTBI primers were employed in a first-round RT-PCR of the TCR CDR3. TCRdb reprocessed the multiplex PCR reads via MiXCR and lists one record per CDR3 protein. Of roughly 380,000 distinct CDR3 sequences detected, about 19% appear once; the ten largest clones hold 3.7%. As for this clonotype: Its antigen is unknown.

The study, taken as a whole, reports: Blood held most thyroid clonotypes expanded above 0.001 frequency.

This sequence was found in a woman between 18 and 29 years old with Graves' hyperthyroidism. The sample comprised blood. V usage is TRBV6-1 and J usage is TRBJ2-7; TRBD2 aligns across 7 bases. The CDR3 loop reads CASSEGGGLNEQYF. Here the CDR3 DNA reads TGTGCCAGCAGTGAAGGGGGGGGACTTAACGAGCAGTACTTC.